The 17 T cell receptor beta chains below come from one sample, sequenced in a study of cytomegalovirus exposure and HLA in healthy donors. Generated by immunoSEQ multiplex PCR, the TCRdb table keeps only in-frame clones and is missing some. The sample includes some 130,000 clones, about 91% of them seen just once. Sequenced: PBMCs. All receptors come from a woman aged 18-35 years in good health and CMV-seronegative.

Here the CDR3 reads CASSPRGGGTDTQYF. The CDR3 nucleotides are TGTGCCAGCAGCCCAAGGGGAGGGGGCACAGATACGCAGTATTTT. V usage is TRBV7-3 and J usage is TRBJ2-3; 7 bases are shared with TRBD2. Germline values: CDR1 SGHTA, CDR2 FQGTGA. With V trimmed by 5 bases and J by 1 base, 6 bases remained unmatched. The CDR3 length is 15 residues.

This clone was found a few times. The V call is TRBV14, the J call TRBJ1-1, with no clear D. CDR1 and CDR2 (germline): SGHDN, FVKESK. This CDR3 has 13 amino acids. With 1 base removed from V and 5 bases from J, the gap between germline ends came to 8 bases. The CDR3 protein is CASSQGRDTEAFF. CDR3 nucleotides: TGTGCCAGCAGCCAAGGGAGGGATACTGAAGCTTTCTTT.

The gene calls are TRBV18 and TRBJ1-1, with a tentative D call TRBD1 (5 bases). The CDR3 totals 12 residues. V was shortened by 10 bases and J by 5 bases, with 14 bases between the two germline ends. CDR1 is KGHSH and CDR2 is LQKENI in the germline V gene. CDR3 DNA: TGTGCCACCAAAGAGGAGGGGACTGAAGCTTTCTTT. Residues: CATKEEGTEAFF.

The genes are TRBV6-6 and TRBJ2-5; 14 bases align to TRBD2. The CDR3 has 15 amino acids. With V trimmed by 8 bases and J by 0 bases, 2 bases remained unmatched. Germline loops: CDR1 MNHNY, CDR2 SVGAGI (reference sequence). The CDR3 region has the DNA TGTGCCAGCCGGACTAGCGGGGGGTACCAAGAGACCCAGTACTTC. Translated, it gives CASRTSGGYQETQYF.

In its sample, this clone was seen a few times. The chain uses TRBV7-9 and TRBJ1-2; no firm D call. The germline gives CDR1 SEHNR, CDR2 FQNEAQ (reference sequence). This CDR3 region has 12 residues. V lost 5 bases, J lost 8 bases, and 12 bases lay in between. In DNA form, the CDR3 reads TGTGCCAGCAGCCTTGAGGCGGGAGGCTACACCTTC. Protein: CASSLEAGGYTF.

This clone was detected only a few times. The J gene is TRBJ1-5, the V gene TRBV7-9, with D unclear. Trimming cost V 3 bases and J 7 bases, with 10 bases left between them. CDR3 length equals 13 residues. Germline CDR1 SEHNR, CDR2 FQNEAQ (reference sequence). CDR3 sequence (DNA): TGTGCCAGCAGCTTTGAGGATTCGCAGCCCCAGCATTTT. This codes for CASSFEDSQPQHF. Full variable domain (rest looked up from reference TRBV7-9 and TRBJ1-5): DTGVSQNPRHKITKRGQNVTFRCDPISEHNRLYWYRQTLGQGPEFLTYFQNEAQLEKSRLLSDRFSAERPKGSFSTLEIQRTEQGDSAMYLCASSFEDSQPQHFGDGTRLSIL.

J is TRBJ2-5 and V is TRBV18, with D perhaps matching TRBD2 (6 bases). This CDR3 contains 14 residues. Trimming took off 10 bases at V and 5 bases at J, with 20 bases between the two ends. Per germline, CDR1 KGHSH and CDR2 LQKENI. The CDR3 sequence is CANAIGGTTETQYF. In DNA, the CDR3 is TGTGCCAACGCGATCGGGGGTACGACGGAGACCCAGTACTTC.

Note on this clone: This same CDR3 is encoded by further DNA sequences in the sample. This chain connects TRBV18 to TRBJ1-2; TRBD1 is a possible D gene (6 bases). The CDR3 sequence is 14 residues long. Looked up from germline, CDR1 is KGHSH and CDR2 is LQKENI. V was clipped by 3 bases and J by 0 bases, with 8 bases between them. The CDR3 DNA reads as TGTGCCAGCTCACCGGACAGCTCTAACTATGGCTACACCTTC. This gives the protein CASSPDSSNYGYTF.

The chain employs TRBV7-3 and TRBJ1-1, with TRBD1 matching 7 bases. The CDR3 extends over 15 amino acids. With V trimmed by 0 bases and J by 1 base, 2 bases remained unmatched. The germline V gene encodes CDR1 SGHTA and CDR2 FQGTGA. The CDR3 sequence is CASSLTPGGNTEAFF. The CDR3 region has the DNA TGTGCCAGCAGCTTAACGCCAGGGGGGAACACTGAAGCTTTCTTT.

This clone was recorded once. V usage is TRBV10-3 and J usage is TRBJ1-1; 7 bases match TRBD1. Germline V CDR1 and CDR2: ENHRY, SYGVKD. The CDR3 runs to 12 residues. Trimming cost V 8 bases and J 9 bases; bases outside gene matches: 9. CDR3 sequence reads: CAIQSGQEKAFF. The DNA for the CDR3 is TGTGCCATCCAGAGCGGACAGGAGAAAGCTTTCTTT.

This CDR3 is CASSPVYSSNQPQHF. The CDR3 DNA follows: TGTGCCAGCTCACCAGTGTACAGTTCCAATCAGCCCCAGCATTTT. This chain connects TRBV18 to TRBJ1-5; D unclear. V was trimmed by 2 bases and J by 3 bases, leaving 11 bases between them. CDR3 length: 15 amino acids. The germline V gene encodes CDR1 KGHSH and CDR2 LQKENI.

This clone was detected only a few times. The CDR3 nucleotides read TGTGCCATCAGGACGGGGGGGCAATCCACCGAGACCCAGTACTTC. It encodes CAIRTGGQSTETQYF. The chain employs TRBV10-3 and TRBJ2-5; 8 positions match TRBD2. J was trimmed by 5 bases and V by 6 bases; bases with no gene match: 11. The germline gives CDR1 ENHRY, CDR2 SYGVKD. There are 15 residues in the CDR3.

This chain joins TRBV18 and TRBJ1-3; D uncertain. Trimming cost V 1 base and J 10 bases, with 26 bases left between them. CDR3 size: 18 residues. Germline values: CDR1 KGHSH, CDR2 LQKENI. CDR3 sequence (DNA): TGTGCCAGCTCACCACAAGCGGCCAGGCCTATTTGGGGTGAGACCATATATTTT. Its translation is CASSPQAARPIWGETIYF. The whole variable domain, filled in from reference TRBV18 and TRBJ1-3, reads NAGVMQNPRHLVRRRGQEARLRCSPMKGHSHVYWYRQLPEEGLKFMVYLQKENIIDESGMPKERFSAEFPKEGPSILRIQQVVRGDSAAYFCASSPQAARPIWGETIYFGEGSWLTVV.

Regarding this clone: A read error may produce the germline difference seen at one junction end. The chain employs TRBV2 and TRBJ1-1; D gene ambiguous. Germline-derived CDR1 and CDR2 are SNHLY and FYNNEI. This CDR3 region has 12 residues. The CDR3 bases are TGCGCTACGCGGACTATGAACACTGAAGCTTTCTTT. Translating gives CATRTMNTEAFF.

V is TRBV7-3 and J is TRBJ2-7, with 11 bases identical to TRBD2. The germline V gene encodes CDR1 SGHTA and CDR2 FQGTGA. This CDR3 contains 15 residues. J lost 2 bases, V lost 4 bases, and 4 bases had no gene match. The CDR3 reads CASSYLAGGTYEQYF. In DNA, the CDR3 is TGTGCCAGCAGCTACCTAGCGGGGGGAACCTACGAGCAGTACTTC.

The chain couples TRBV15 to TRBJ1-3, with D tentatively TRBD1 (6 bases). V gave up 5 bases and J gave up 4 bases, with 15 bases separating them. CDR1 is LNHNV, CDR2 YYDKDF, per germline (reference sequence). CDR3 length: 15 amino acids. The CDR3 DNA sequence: TGTGCCACCAGCCCCGACAGGTTAAGGGGAAACACCATATATTTT. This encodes CATSPDRLRGNTIYF.

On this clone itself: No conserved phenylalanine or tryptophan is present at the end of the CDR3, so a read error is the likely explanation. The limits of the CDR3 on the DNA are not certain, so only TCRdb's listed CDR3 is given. The CDR3 region is CASRAAGGEITHI. The chain recombines TRBV19 with TRBJ1-1; the D call in the table, TRBD1, was not verified against the DNA. CDR1 LNHDA and CDR2 SQIVND come from the germline V gene (reference sequence). The CDR3 is 13 amino acids in total, end residues counted.